These T cell receptor beta chains were read from a single sample in a study of technical replicates of blood from a few donors. Sequencing used immunoSEQ multiplex PCR; TCRdb keeps in-frame clones, though not all of them. Among 66,000 or so clones, roughly 90% were seen once, and the ten largest hold 4.5% to 5%. Input material: PBMCs. Source of these receptors: a human donor in good health. Some clones in this sample may be carry-over from other donors' samples. Both conserved end residues are part of each CDR3. The D gene is left open where the match is weak. Expanded clones are given a class, and other clones once, few, many or no size at all.

CASRRQGEEDEQFF	TGTGCCAGCAGACGACAGGGTGAGGAGGATGAGCAGTTCTTC	once	TRBJ2-1	TRBV5-4	TRBD1
CAWSEVSGPTQYF	TGTGCCTGGAGTGAAGTTAGCGGCCCGACCCAGTACTTC	-	TRBJ2-5	TRBV30	-
CASSLGGTSGRPNTDTQYF	TGTGCCAGCAGCTTGGGCGGGACTAGCGGGAGGCCTAACACAGATACGCAGTATTTT	-	TRBJ2-3	TRBV7-6	TRBD2
CAIKSGGAEPYNEQFF	TGTGCCATCAAAAGCGGGGGGGCTGAACCCTACAATGAGCAGTTCTTC	-	TRBJ2-1	TRBV10-3	TRBD2
CASSASGTGLHEQYF	TGTGCCAGCAGCGCCTCCGGGACAGGGCTCCACGAGCAGTACTTC	-	TRBJ2-7	TRBV5-4	TRBD1
CASSPRRGAGNTIYF	TGCGCCAGCAGCCCGCGCAGGGGGGCTGGAAACACCATATATTTT	-	TRBJ1-3	TRBV4-3	TRBD1
CASSLRAVANYGYTF	TGTGCCAGCAGTTTACGAGCGGTAGCTAACTATGGCTACACCTTC	-	TRBJ1-2	TRBV27	-
CASSIDRSSGRDYNEQFF	TGTGCCAGTAGTATAGATAGGTCTAGCGGGAGGGACTACAATGAGCAGTTCTTC	-	TRBJ2-1	TRBV19	TRBD2
CASSERGTSGGADEQFF	TGTGCCAGCAGTGAAAGAGGGACTAGCGGGGGGGCTGATGAGCAGTTCTTC	-	TRBJ2-1	TRBV6-4	TRBD2
CSAGGGSNYGYTF	TGCAGCGCAGGCGGGGGGTCTAACTATGGCTACACCTTC	-	TRBJ1-2	TRBV29-1	-
CASKGHLQETQYF	TGTGCCAGTAAGGGACACCTTCAAGAGACCCAGTACTTC	-	TRBJ2-5	TRBV19	-
CASSPSASPPDTQYF	TGTGCCAGCAGCCCTAGTGCTAGCCCCCCAGATACGCAGTATTTT	-	TRBJ2-3	TRBV9	-
CASSVAGGGSYEQYF	TGTGCCAGCAGCGTCGCAGGGGGTGGGTCCTACGAGCAGTACTTC	-	TRBJ2-7	TRBV5-4	TRBD1
CASQPGTLLDTIYF	TGTGCCTCTCAGCCGGGGACTTTGTTGGACACCATATATTTT	-	TRBJ1-3	TRBV9	-
CASSNVAGVVNEQFF	TGTGCCAGCAGCAATGTAGCGGGAGTTGTCAATGAGCAGTTCTTC	-	TRBJ2-1	TRBV6-6	TRBD2
CASSLGRADNQPQHF	TGTGCCAGCAGCTTAGGGAGAGCGGACAATCAGCCCCAGCATTTT	-	TRBJ1-5	TRBV7-2	-
CASSEAISGEQTQYF	TGTGCCAGCAGTGAAGCTATTAGCGGGGAACAGACCCAGTACTTC	-	TRBJ2-5	TRBV6-1	TRBD2
CASSPVGQGEKLFF	TGTGCCAGCTCACCAGTGGGACAAGGGGAAAAACTGTTTTTT	-	TRBJ1-4	TRBV18	-
CAISSGSPGGEQYF	TGTGCCATCAGCTCCGGGAGCCCAGGGGGCGAGCAGTACTTC	-	TRBJ2-7	TRBV10-3	-
CASSARVDNEQFF	TGCGCCAGCAGCGCTAGAGTAGACAATGAGCAGTTCTTC	-	TRBJ2-1	TRBV5-1	-
CASSQRQVGNTEAFF	TGTGCCAGCAGCCAGAGACAGGTTGGTAACACTGAAGCTTTCTTT	-	TRBJ1-1	TRBV7-2	-
CASRDRDRAYEQYF	TGTGCCAGCAGAGACCGGGACAGAGCCTACGAGCAGTACTTC	-	TRBJ2-7	TRBV27	TRBD1
CASSPGGLQQETQYF	TGTGCCAGCAGCCCCGGGGGACTACAACAAGAGACCCAGTACTTC	-	TRBJ2-5	TRBV7-9	TRBD2
CASSFSRGNTEAFF	TGTGCCAGCAGCTTTTCCCGGGGGAACACTGAAGCTTTCTTT	few	TRBJ1-1	TRBV11-2	-
CASSLLRRLAGEDEQYF	TGTGCCAGCAGCTTGCTTCGTCGACTAGCGGGAGAGGACGAGCAGTACTTC	-	TRBJ2-7	TRBV5-4	TRBD2
CASSSQGTFNEQFF	TGTGCCAGCAGCTCCCAGGGTACTTTTAATGAGCAGTTCTTC	-	TRBJ2-1	TRBV7-3	-
CASSLGALANYGYTF	TGTGCCAGCAGCTTAGGGGCATTAGCTAACTATGGCTACACCTTC	-	TRBJ1-2	TRBV7-9	-